The 2 T cell receptor beta chains below all came from one sample that was sequenced in a study of shared clonotypes between healthy human individuals. This table comes from immunoSEQ multiplex PCR, and its TCRdb copy is limited to in-frame clones, with some not included. Of around 500,000 clones listed, roughly 80% are singletons. Sequenced: PBMCs. These receptor sequences come from a woman in her thirties or forties in good health. Some clones in this sample may be carry-over from other donors' samples.

The CDR3 region is CASSPIGLAGGDTQYF. The CDR3 DNA reads as TGTGCCAGCAGCCCCATTGGACTAGCGGGAGGGGATACGCAGTATTTT. The chain combines TRBV27 with TRBJ2-3; 15 nucleotides line up with TRBD2. This CDR3 is 16 amino acids long. The trim removed 6 bases at V and 6 bases at J, leaving 7 bases unmatched. CDR1 is MNHEY, CDR2 SMNVEV, per germline (reference sequence).

J is TRBJ1-3 and V is TRBV5-1; 9 bases agree with TRBD1. Germline V gene lookup returns CDR1 SGHRS and CDR2 YFSETQ. This CDR3 has 16 residues. V shed 3 bases, J shed 0 bases, and the junction held 4 bases outside the gene matches. The CDR3 is CASSYLQGASGNTIYF. DNA for the CDR3: TGCGCCAGCAGCTACTTACAGGGGGCCTCTGGAAACACCATATATTTT.